This T cell receptor beta chain was recovered during a study of T-cell reconstitution after alpha-beta-depleted transplantation in children. Germline loops: CDR1 SGHRS, CDR2 YFSETQ. The V end lost 4 bases, the J end lost 6 bases, and 10 bases lay between the germline ends. The CDR3 runs to 12 residues. Library preparation (for TCRbeta) was performed with unique molecular identifiers. Each CDR3 protein gets one entry after TCRdb re-called the PCR reads with MiXCR. The repertoire holds around 700,000 distinct CDR3 sequences, with 13% as singletons. This clonotype was recorded a few times. This receptor was taken from a girl aged 2 to 10 with congenital amegakaryocytic thrombocytopenia, due to receive a stem cell transplant. Sequencing used PBMCs, obtained before TCRalphabeta/CD19-depleted stem cell transplant. The rearrangement links TRBV5-1 to TRBJ1-1; D is possibly TRBD1 (5 bases). The CDR3 reads CASSPWGAEAFF. CDR3 DNA sequence: TGCGCCAGCAGCCCATGGGGGGCTGAAGCTTTCTTT.